The 28 T cell receptor beta chains presented below share a single source sample, sequenced in a study of regulatory T cells in long-lasting Graves disease. Regarding time point: persistent/refractory GD, antithyroid drugs over 5 years with positive TRAb. The TCR library was made from RNA extracted from PBMCs. iRepertoire HTBI primers and Arm-PCR of CDR3 regions built TCR beta libraries. TCRdb reprocessed the multiplex PCR reads via MiXCR and lists one record per CDR3 protein. The data contain 300,000 to 500,000 distinct CDR3 sequences, roughly 20% of them singletons. Sequenced here: peripheral blood mononuclear cells (PBMCs), sampled when the disease was refractory, from a patient treated with antithyroid drugs. All receptors derive from a female donor with Graves disease.

There are many counts of this clonotype. This sequence joins TRBV6-2 or TRBV6-3 and TRBJ2-7; TRBD2 matches at 10 bases. J was trimmed by 3 bases and V by 2 bases; bases with no gene match: 4. CDR1 and CDR2 from the germline V gene are MNHEY and SVGEGT. The CDR3 is 15 residues long. CDR3 in amino acids: CASSYRSSGSYEQYF. CDR3 DNA sequence: TGTGCCAGCAGTTACCGGTCTAGCGGGAGCTACGAGCAGTACTTC.

This clonotype was detected ten times or more. The rearrangement joins TRBV7-9 to TRBJ2-5, with TRBD2 matching 14 bases. From germline, CDR1 is SEHNR and CDR2 FQNEAQ (reference sequence). V trimming: 8 bases; J trimming: 4 bases; junction bases outside the gene matches: 0. The CDR3 contains 13 residues. The CDR3 sequence is CASGTSGGETQYF. The CDR3 DNA follows: TGTGCCAGCGGGACTAGCGGGGGAGAGACCCAGTACTTC.

This clonotype was detected ten times or more. This sequence joins TRBV25-1 and TRBJ2-5; 7 bases are shared with TRBD2. V was clipped by 5 bases and J by 4 bases; unmatched bases: 7. Per the germline V gene, CDR1 is MGHDK and CDR2 is SYGVNS. The CDR3 is 14 amino acids. Here the CDR3 DNA reads TGTGCCAGCAGTCCAGGACTAGTTGGAGAGACCCAGTACTTC. Its protein product is CASSPGLVGETQYF.

This clonotype was seen ten or more times. This rearrangement joins TRBV12-3 or TRBV12-4 to TRBJ1-2; D is uncertain. The CDR3 runs 12 residues. V lost 7 bases and J lost 4, with 10 bases in between. The CDR3 protein is CASNRLGYGYTF. The DNA for the CDR3 is TGTGCCAGCAACCGCTTAGGCTATGGCTACACCTTC.

This clonotype has a count of ten or more. The chain is built from TRBV15 and TRBJ2-7, with 7 positions matching TRBD2. This CDR3 is built from 15 residues. The ends lost 4 bases at V and 5 bases at J; junction bases unmatched: 11. Germline V gene lookup returns CDR1 LNHNV and CDR2 YYDKDF (reference sequence). The CDR3 bases are TGTGCCACCAGCACGCTTGGGGGAGGGACCCACGAGCAGTACTTC. Residues: CATSTLGGGTHEQYF.

This clonotype was counted ten times or more. The chain is built from TRBV10-3 and TRBJ1-5; D may be TRBD1 (5 bases). V lost 2 bases and J 7 bases, leaving 9 bases between the germline ends. Germline V gene data show CDR1 as ENHRY and CDR2 as SYGVKD. This CDR3 contains 13 residues. CDR3 sequence: CAISEGAGQPQHF. The DNA for the CDR3 is TGTGCCATCAGTGAGGGGGCGGGACAGCCCCAGCATTTT.

V is TRBV30 and J is TRBJ1-1; D is unresolved. Germline values: CDR1 GTSNPN, CDR2 SVGIG (reference sequence). The CDR3 is made up of 11 amino acids. The V end lost 4 bases, the J end lost 9 bases, and 12 bases lay between the germline ends. CDR3 region: CAWKLGNKAFF. DNA for the CDR3: TGTGCCTGGAAACTGGGTAATAAAGCTTTCTTT.

This clonotype was picked up a small number of times. V usage is TRBV12-3 or TRBV12-4 and J usage is TRBJ2-7; no definite D call. This CDR3 is built from 13 residues. Trimming shortened V by 4 bases and J by 2 bases, and 9 bases separated the two germline ends. For the CDR3, the DNA is TGTGCCAGCAGTTCAAGTTTGGCCTACGAGCAGTACTTC. Amino acids: CASSSSLAYEQYF.

This clonotype was detected only a few times. The genes are TRBV27 and TRBJ1-2, with D unresolved. This CDR3 has 16 residues. The germline V gene encodes CDR1 MNHEY and CDR2 SMNVEV (reference sequence). Between the trimmed V and J ends, which lost 5 bases and 0 bases, there was a span of 16 bases. DNA for the CDR3: TGTGCCAGCAGTCCATTCGGCGTGGACCCTAACTATGGCTACACCTTC. Protein product: CASSPFGVDPNYGYTF.

Turning to this clonotype: A read error may produce the germline difference seen at one junction end. The chain carries TRBV29-1 and TRBJ1-1; no clear D gene. This CDR3 contains 12 residues. Germline CDR1 reads SQVTM; CDR2 reads ANQGSEA. CDR3 nucleotides: TGCAGCGTTGAAGAAGGTGGCTTGAGGATTTACTTT. This gives the protein CSVEEGGLRIYF.

The chain is built from TRBV30 and TRBJ1-2; TRBD1 agrees at 10 bases. Looked up from germline, CDR1 is GTSNPN and CDR2 is SVGIG (reference sequence). J lost 7 bases, V lost 3 bases, and 2 bases had no gene match. The CDR3 contains 12 residues. For the CDR3, the DNA is TGTGCCTGGAGAGGGACAGGGGCTGGCTACACCTTC. This gives the protein CAWRGTGAGYTF. Filled out from reference TRBV30 and TRBJ1-2, the complete variable domain reads SQTIHQWPATLVQPVGSPLSLECTVEGTSNPNLYWYRQAAGRGLQLLFYSVGIGQISSEVPQNLSASRPQDRQFILSSKKLLLSDSGFYLCAWRGTGAGYTFGSGTRLTVV.

The V call is TRBV5-1, the J call TRBJ2-7, with TRBD1 matching over 7 bases. Germline CDR1 and CDR2: SGHRS and YFSETQ. V was pared by 1 base and J by 4 bases, with 5 bases of the junction left unmatched. This CDR3 has 14 residues. The CDR3 DNA follows: TGCGCCAGCAGCTTGAGAGGGGGCGAGTACGAGCAGTACTTC. Translated, it gives CASSLRGGEYEQYF.

This clonotype has only a few counts. This chain uses TRBV27 with TRBJ1-2; the D gene is possibly TRBD1 (5 bases). V was clipped by 6 bases and J by 4 bases, with 15 bases between them. This CDR3 is built from 14 residues. Germline CDR1 reads MNHEY; CDR2 reads SMNVEV (reference sequence). CDR3 nucleotide sequence: TGTGCCAGCAGGAGAACCGACAGTTCCTATGGCTACACCTTC. Amino acids: CASRRTDSSYGYTF.

This clonotype was counted ten times or more. The chain is built from TRBV28 and TRBJ1-1, with D perhaps TRBD1 (5 bases). Deletions cut 5 bases from V and 4 bases from J, with 17 bases between. Germline V CDR1 and CDR2: MDHEN, SYDVKM. The CDR3 has 15 residues. CDR3 bases: TGTGCCAGCAGTCGCCCAGGGCCCCAAAGCACTGAAGCTTTCTTT. Protein sequence: CASSRPGPQSTEAFF.

This clonotype was seen only a few times. The chain is built from TRBV6-1 and TRBJ1-1; unclear D gene. Trimming removed 6 bases at V and 5 bases at J, with 10 bases between. The CDR3 covers 12 residues. Germline V CDR1 and CDR2: MNHNS, SASEGT. CDR3 loop: CASRKGRTEAFF. In nucleotides, the CDR3 is TGTGCCAGCAGGAAAGGGAGGACTGAAGCTTTCTTT.

This clonotype has at least ten counts. This chain connects TRBV20-1 to TRBJ2-5; D unresolved. The CDR3 loop spans 14 amino acids. Germline V gene sequence: CDR1 DFQATT, CDR2 SNEGSKA (reference sequence). With 3 bases removed from V and 1 base from J, the gap between germline ends came to 12 bases. The CDR3: CSASELGIQETQYF. CDR3 nucleotide sequence: TGCAGTGCTAGTGAATTGGGGATCCAAGAGACCCAGTACTTC.

This clonotype was found a few times. J is TRBJ1-1 and V is TRBV25-1; weak D call: TRBD1 (6 bases). Germline-derived CDR1 and CDR2 are MGHDK and SYGVNS. The CDR3 is 15 residues long. V was cut by 7 bases and J by 9 bases, with 24 bases left in between. The CDR3 region is CASNKRGARNTQAFF. The DNA for the CDR3 is TGTGCCAGCAACAAACGGGGGGCCCGCAACACCCAAGCTTTCTTT. Drawing the rest from reference TRBV25-1 and TRBJ1-1, the complete variable domain is EADIYQTPRYLVIGTGKKITLECSQTMGHDKMYWYQQDPGMELHLIHYSYGVNSTEKGDLSSESTVSRIRTEHFPLTLESARPSHTSQYLCASNKRGARNTQAFFGQGTRLTVV.

This clonotype has a handful of counts. The chain employs TRBV7-2 and TRBJ2-5, with a tentative D call TRBD2 (6 bases). The V gene's germline CDR1 is SGHTA and CDR2 FQGNSA. Trimming stripped 4 bases from V and 4 bases from J, with 13 bases between. The CDR3 is made up of 14 amino acids. This CDR3 is CASSSRYGGETQYF. CDR3 coding DNA: TGTGCCAGCAGCTCCCGGTACGGGGGAGAGACCCAGTACTTC.

This clonotype showed up many times. This chain links TRBV28 with TRBJ1-2, with TRBD1 as a possible D gene (5 bases). V lost 6 bases, J lost 7 bases, and 15 bases lay in between. Germline V gives CDR1 MDHEN, CDR2 SYDVKM. The CDR3 has 13 residues. The CDR3 sequence is CASSRQPKGGYTF. CDR3 DNA sequence: TGTGCCAGCAGCAGACAGCCTAAAGGTGGCTACACCTTC.

This clonotype was seen more than once but under ten times. This chain uses TRBV7-9 with TRBJ1-3; D unclear. Trimming removed 8 bases at V and 0 bases at J, with 5 bases between. The germline V gene encodes CDR1 SEHNR and CDR2 FQNEAQ (reference sequence). The CDR3 is 12 residues long. CDR3 loop: CASQDSGNTIYF. The CDR3 DNA sequence: TGTGCCAGCCAAGACTCTGGAAACACCATATATTTT.

This clonotype appeared a few times. This chain uses TRBV9 with TRBJ1-2, with a tentative D call TRBD1 (5 bases). The germline V gene encodes CDR1 SGDLS and CDR2 YYNGEE. The CDR3 loop spans 13 amino acids. The V and J ends lost 4 bases and 7 bases respectively, with 14 bases between them. CDR3 sequence reads: CASSPPVGLGYTF. DNA of the CDR3: TGTGCCAGCAGCCCCCCTGTGGGGCTTGGCTACACCTTC. The whole variable domain, remainder taken from reference TRBV9 and TRBJ1-2, is DSGVTQTPKHLITATGQRVTLRCSPRSGDLSVYWYQQSLDQGLQFLIQYYNGEERAKGNILERFSAQQFPDLHSELNLSSLELGDSALYFCASSPPVGLGYTFGSGTRLTVV.

CDR3 sequence (DNA): TGTGCCACCAGCAGTTTTACGTCGCCCGTCCTGACTTTC. Translation gives CATSSFTSPVLTF. This rearrangement joins TRBV15 to TRBJ2-6; D gene ambiguous. V lost 3 bases to trimming and J lost 12 bases, with 12 bases between them. Looked up from germline, CDR1 is LNHNV and CDR2 is YYDKDF (reference sequence). The CDR3 contains 13 residues. The full variable domain, completed using reference TRBV15 and TRBJ2-6, is DAMVIQNPRYQVTQFGKPVTLSCSQTLNHNVMYWYQQKSSQAPKLLFHYYDKDFNNEADTPDNFQSRRPNTSFCFLDIRSPGLGDTAMYLCATSSFTSPVLTFGAGSRLTVL.

The J gene is TRBJ2-5, the V gene TRBV5-6, with 8 bases identical to TRBD2. Germline CDR1 and CDR2: SGHDT and YYEEEE. The CDR3 is 14 residues long. Unmatched junction bases numbered 2, after V lost 4 bases and J lost 0 bases. In nucleotides, the CDR3 is TGTGCCAGCAGCGCACTAGCGGACCAAGAGACCCAGTACTTC. Translation gives CASSALADQETQYF. The full variable domain, its missing parts supplied by reference TRBV5-6 and TRBJ2-5, is DAGVTQSPTHLIKTRGQQVTLRCSPKSGHDTVSWYQQALGQGPQFIFQYYEEEERQRGNFPDRFSGHQFPNYSSELNVNALLLGDSALYLCASSALADQETQYFGPGTRLLVL.

This clonotype was counted many times. J is TRBJ2-7 and V is TRBV12-3 or TRBV12-4; D assignment may be TRBD1 or TRBD2 (5 bases each). This CDR3 contains 16 residues. Trimming took off 5 bases at V and 6 bases at J, with 23 bases between the two ends. The CDR3 here is CASSRGRGTAIGEQYF. For the CDR3, the DNA is TGTGCCAGCAGTCGCGGAAGAGGGACCGCCATTGGCGAGCAGTACTTC.

This clonotype has ten or more counts. The V and J genes are TRBV7-2 and TRBJ2-2; 8 positions match TRBD2. The V segment lost 5 bases and the J segment 1 base; nucleotides outside the gene matches: 9. Germline values: CDR1 SGHTA, CDR2 FQGNSA. The CDR3 loop spans 17 amino acids. CDR3 in DNA: TGTGCCAGCAGCCATGATGTGGCGGGAGGGAACACCGGGGAGCTGTTTTTT. Translated: CASSHDVAGGNTGELFF.

This clonotype was seen repeatedly, ten times or more. The chain joins TRBV12-3 or TRBV12-4 to TRBJ1-1; possible D gene TRBD1, 5 bases. V was cut by 6 bases and J by 6 bases, with 11 bases left in between. The length of the CDR3 is 12 residues. CDR3 bases: TGTGCCAGCAGGTATGGACAATCTGAAGCTTTCTTT. Translation gives CASRYGQSEAFF.

This clonotype was seen repeatedly, ten times or more. The genes are TRBV20-1 and TRBJ2-5; tentative D call: TRBD1 (6 bases). Deletions cut 5 bases from V and 2 bases from J, with 15 bases between. CDR3 length equals 14 residues. Germline V lookup: CDR1 DFQATT, CDR2 SNEGSKA (reference sequence). The DNA of the CDR3 is TGCAGTGCTGCCGCAGGGGAAAGACAAGAGACCCAGTACTTC. This encodes CSAAAGERQETQYF.

Turning to this clonotype: The CDR3 ends on some other residue instead of the conserved phenylalanine or tryptophan, so this is likely a read error. The chain is built from TRBV28 and TRBJ1-2, with D perhaps matching TRBD1 (6 bases). V shed 1 base and J shed 5 bases, with 8 bases lying between them. Germline V gene lookup returns CDR1 MDHEN and CDR2 SYDVKM. The CDR3 is 13 amino acids. The CDR3 DNA reads as TGTGCCAGCAGTTTATACAGGGATTATGGCTACACCCTC. Protein sequence: CASSLYRDYGYTL.